This T cell receptor beta chain was obtained from a study of blood T cell repertoires in COVID-19 (dated by TCRdb to the early 2020s). Background on the whole study: Samples covering the acute and convalescent phases of COVID-19 were provided by collaborators in the United States, Italy and Spain. The prospective study material was composed of cDNA or gDNA derived from T cells, B-cell-depleted T cells, or PBMCs. Subjects who had been exposed to COVID-19, were actively infected with it, or had recovered from it provided the deeply sampled blood TCRbeta repertoires that made up the dataset. The repertoires were released in a freely available public database meant as a resource for research on the immune response to SARS-CoV-2. Samples came from the ongoing ImmuneRACE study (first 160 participants) plus 1,254 subjects from 6 global collaborators. A de-identified subject ID, COVID-19 status, age in years and sex were almost always included in the sample metadata. Where available, HLA class I and class II types were obtained from metadata supplied by the sample provider rather than from assay-based typing. The investigation overall reported the following: How much clinical and demographic metadata was included differed by source and by participant, and the metadata was provided uncurated.

Enrolling through a virtual design, the prospective study's participants ranged in age from roughly 18 to 90 years and lived across 24 United States geographic areas. Cohort assignment in the prospective study relied on participant-reported clinical history from a screening survey and a study questionnaire. Exposed participants had been in contact with someone with a PCR-confirmed or clinician-diagnosed COVID-19 case within 2 weeks of study entry. Mobile phlebotomists in the prospective study collected whole blood, serum and a nasopharyngeal or oropharyngeal swab from every participant. Participants in the prospective study had the option to provide additional blood draws and questionnaires over a roughly 2-month period. Before DNA extraction, prospective study blood samples were shipped either frozen or at room temperature. The immunoSEQ Assay, a bias-controlled multiplex PCR, was used to amplify TCRbeta CDR3 regions from genomic DNA. The original methods were these. Within the assay, amplification of reference gene primers was used to estimate how many nucleated cells each sample contained. To quantify the absolute abundance of each unique TCRbeta CDR3 rearrangement, sequence reads were collapsed and filtered. For each sample, productive Simpson clonality was calculated by taking the square root of Simpson's diversity index across productive rearrangements. TCRdb obtained this table from immuneACCESS and retained in-frame rearrangements with V and J assigned. These tables miss some clones; where compared with another copy, unresolved V genes account for less than half of the shortfall, and the remainder is unexplained. The V and J calls and the clone size are those of that table, but D and trimming were determined from the DNA. Within this sample are about 190,000 clones, with around 83% of them counted one time only. Approximately 3% of the sample comes from the top ten.

The germline V gene gives CDR1 as SGHTA and CDR2 as FQGNSA. Trimming accounts for 5 bases at V and 2 bases at J, while the number of junction bases matched to no gene is 3. The CDR3 runs 16 amino acids, cysteine and phenylalanine included. This entry keeps only the CDR3 DNA: 48 bases, framed from base 1. Comment on this clone: Its antigen remains undetermined. No base qualities exist here, and no much larger clone lies one base off it.

The sample was PBMCs or T cells enriched from blood (not recorded which). This receptor was taken from a woman aged 25 to 39 who had been exposed to COVID-19. Recombination linked TRBV7-2 to TRBJ2-7; TRBD2 aligns with 16 central bases. The CDR3 protein sequence reads: CASSTGTSGGAYEQYF. The nucleotides read TGTGCCAGCAGCACGGGGACTAGCGGGGGGGCCTACGAGCAGTACTTC. The reference TRBV7-2 and TRBJ2-7 proteins fill in what lies around the CDR3, so the full variable domain reads GAGVSQSPSNKVTEKGKDVELRCDPISGHTALYWYRQSLGQGLEFLIYFQGNSAPDKSGLPSDRFSAERTGGSVSTLTIQRTQQEDSAVYLCASSTGTSGGAYEQYFGPGTRLTVT.